Below, one T cell receptor beta chain is given with its context. CDR1 is SNHLY, CDR2 FYNNEI, per germline. Deletions cut 5 bases from V and 4 bases from J, with 4 bases between. The CDR3 contains 11 residues. This record belongs to a study of CD8+ T cells in alopecia areata. As the sequencing template, cDNA was produced by extracting RNA and reverse transcribing it. The repertoire was sequenced with immunoSEQ multiplex PCR; TCRdb's copy has only in-frame clones and lacks some. The sample shows about 140,000 clones, around 54% of them seen only once. Sequences were obtained from CD4+ T cells sorted from blood. The rearrangement joins TRBV2 to TRBJ2-3; D uncertain. This clonotype originated in a human donor in good health. Here the CDR3 reads CASSSADTQYF. In DNA form, the CDR3 reads TGTGCCAGCAGTAGCGCAGATACGCAGTATTTT. The full variable domain, in which reference TRBV2 and TRBJ2-3 provide the parts outside the CDR3, is EPEVTQTPSHQVTQMGQEVILRCVPISNHLYFYWYRQILGQKVEFLVSFYNNEISEKSEIFDDQFSVERPDGSNFTLKIRSTKLEDSAMYFCASSSADTQYFGPGTRLTVL.